The clone carrying this T cell receptor beta chain was seen ten or more times. Each CDR3 protein is one row after TCRdb ran MiXCR on the 5' RACE reads. The table lists more than 25,000 distinct CDR3 sequences, roughly 6.3% of them singletons. The sample comes from a study of T cells after yellow fever vaccination. Findings and limits, study-wide: Almost all vaccine-responding clonotypes were not detected in the sorted memory subsets at the day 0 time point. Abundant bulk-derived clonotypes could contaminate FACS-sorted repertoires. Primary-vaccination clones mostly resurfaced post-booster (about 95% CD4, approximately 89% CD8). A faster peak, day 5 versus 15, was reached by the weaker secondary response.

The germline gives CDR1 LGHNA, CDR2 YNFKEQ. Between the trimmed V and J ends, which lost 5 bases and 4 bases, there was a span of 17 bases. The CDR3 covers 15 residues. The chain recombines TRBV4-2 with TRBJ1-2; no firm D call. The sample consisted of PBMCs, either bulk or a sorted T-cell subset (CD4+, CD8+, memory, or dextramer-sorted; not recorded which), taken on the day of the yellow fever booster vaccination. The clonotype was recovered from a man in his thirties or forties who received the YFV17D yellow fever vaccine. The CDR3 DNA reads TGTGCCAGCAGCGACGATGATAACGAGGGCTATGGCTACACCTTC. This gives the protein CASSDDDNEGYGYTF.